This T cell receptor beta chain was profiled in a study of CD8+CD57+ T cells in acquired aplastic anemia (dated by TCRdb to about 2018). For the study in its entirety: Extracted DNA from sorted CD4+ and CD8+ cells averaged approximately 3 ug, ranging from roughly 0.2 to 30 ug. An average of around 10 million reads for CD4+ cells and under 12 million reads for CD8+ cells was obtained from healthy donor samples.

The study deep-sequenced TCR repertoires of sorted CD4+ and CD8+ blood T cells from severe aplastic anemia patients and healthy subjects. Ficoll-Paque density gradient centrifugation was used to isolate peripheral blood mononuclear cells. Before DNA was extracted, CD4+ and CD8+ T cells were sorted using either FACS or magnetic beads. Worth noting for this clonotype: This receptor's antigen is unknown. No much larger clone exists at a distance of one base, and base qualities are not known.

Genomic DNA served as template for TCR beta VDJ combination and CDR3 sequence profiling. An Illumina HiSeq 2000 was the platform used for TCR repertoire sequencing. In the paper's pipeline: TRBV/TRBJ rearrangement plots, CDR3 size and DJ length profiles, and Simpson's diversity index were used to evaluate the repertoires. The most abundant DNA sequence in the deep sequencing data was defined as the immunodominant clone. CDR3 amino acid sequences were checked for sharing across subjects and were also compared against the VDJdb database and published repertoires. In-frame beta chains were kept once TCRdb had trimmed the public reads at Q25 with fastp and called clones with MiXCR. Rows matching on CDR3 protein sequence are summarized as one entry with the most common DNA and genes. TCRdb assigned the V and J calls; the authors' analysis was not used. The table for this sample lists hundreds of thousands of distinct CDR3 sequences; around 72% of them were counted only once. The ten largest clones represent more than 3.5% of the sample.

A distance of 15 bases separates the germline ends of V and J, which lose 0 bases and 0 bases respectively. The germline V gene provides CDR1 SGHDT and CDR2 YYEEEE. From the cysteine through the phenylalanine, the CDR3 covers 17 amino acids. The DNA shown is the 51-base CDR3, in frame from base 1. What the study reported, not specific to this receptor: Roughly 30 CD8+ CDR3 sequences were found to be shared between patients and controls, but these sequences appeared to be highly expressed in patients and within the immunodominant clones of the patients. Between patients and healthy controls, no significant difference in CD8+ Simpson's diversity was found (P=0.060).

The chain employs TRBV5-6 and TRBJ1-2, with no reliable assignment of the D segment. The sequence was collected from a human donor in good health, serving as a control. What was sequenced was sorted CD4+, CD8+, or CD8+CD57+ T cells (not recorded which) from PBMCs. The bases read TGTGCCAGCAGCTTGGCTTCAGGTTCCCATGCTAACTATGGCTACACCTTC. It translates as CASSLASGSHANYGYTF.